This TCR beta chain appears in the sequencing data of a study of CD8 T cells in Susac syndrome. V shed 8 bases and J shed 7 bases, with 21 bases lying between them. Germline CDR1 is ENHRY and CDR2 is SYGVKD. This CDR3 has 14 amino acids. The authors reverse transcribed about 0.5 to 1 ug RNA with random hexamers. TCRdb reprocessed the immunoSEQ multiplex PCR reads via MiXCR and lists one record per CDR3 protein. This table holds some 150,000 distinct CDR3 sequences, approximately 96% found once. The receptor's source is a human donor with multiple sclerosis. This rearrangement joins TRBV10-3 to TRBJ2-7; D possibly matches TRBD1 or TRBD2 (7 bases each). The sequenced sample consisted of CD8+ T cells from PBMCs. The CDR3: CAIWPGEGAREQYF. CDR3 nucleotides: TGTGCCATCTGGCCCGGGGAGGGGGCGAGGGAGCAGTACTTC.